Below are 2 T cell receptor beta chains sequenced from a single sample in a study of blood T cell repertoires in COVID-19. This table comes from immunoSEQ multiplex PCR, and its TCRdb copy is limited to in-frame clones, with some not included. The repertoire has roughly 300,000 clones, roughly 86% of them found once; the top ten carry about 8%. The sample was peripheral blood. These receptors all stem from a woman aged 50 to 60 who had recovered from COVID-19.

The chain is built from TRBV7-2 and TRBJ2-2; no firm D call. Trimming removed 5 bases at V and 4 bases at J, with 17 bases between. The CDR3 length is 16 residues. Germline CDR1 is SGHTA and CDR2 is FQGNSA. The CDR3, as DNA: TGTGCCAGCAGCCCCCGCACATTAGCAAGCACCGGGGAGCTGTTTTTT. Translating gives CASSPRTLASTGELFF.

The rearrangement uses TRBV29-1 and TRBJ1-1, with 7 bases fitting TRBD1. Germline V gene data show CDR1 as SQVTM and CDR2 as ANQGSEA. This CDR3 is built from 14 residues. V shed 1 base, J shed 1 base, and the junction held 3 bases outside the gene matches. As DNA, the CDR3 is TGCAGCGTTGAAGTGGGGACAGCGAACACTGAAGCTTTCTTT. Protein sequence: CSVEVGTANTEAFF.